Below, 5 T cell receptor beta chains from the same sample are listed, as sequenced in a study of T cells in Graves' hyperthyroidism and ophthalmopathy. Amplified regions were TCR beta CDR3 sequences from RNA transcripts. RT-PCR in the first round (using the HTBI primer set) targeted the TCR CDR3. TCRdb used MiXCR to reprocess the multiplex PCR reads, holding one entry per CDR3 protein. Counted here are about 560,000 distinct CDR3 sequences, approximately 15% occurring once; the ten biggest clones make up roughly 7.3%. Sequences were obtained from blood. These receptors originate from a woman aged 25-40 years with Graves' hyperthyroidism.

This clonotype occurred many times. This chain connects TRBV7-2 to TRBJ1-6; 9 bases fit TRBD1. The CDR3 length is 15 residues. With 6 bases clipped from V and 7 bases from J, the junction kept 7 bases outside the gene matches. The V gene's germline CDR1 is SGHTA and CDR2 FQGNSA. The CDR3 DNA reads TGTGCCAGCAGGGTACCGGGACAGGGCAATTCACCCCTCCACTTT. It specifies CASRVPGQGNSPLHF.

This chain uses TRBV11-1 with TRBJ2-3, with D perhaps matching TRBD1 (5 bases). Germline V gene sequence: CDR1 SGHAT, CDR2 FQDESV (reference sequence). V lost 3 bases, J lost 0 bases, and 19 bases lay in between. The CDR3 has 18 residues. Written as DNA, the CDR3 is TGTGCCAGCAGCTTCATCAGTGGGGCGGCTTCTAGCACAGATACGCAGTATTTT. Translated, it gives CASSFISGAASSTDTQYF.

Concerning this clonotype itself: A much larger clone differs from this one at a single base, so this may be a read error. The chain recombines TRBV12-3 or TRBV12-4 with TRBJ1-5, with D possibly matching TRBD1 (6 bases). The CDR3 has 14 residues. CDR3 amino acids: CTSSSQDSDQPQHF. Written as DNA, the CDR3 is TGTACCAGCAGTTCGCAGGACAGCGATCAGCCCCAGCATTTT.

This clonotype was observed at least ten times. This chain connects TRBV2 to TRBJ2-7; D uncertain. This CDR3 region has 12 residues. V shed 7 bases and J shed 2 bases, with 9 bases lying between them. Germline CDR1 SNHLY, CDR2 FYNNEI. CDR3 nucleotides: TGTGCCAGCAATCGGCCACCCTACGAGCAGTACTTC. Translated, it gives CASNRPPYEQYF. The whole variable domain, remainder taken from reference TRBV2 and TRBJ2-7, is EPEVTQTPSHQVTQMGQEVILRCVPISNHLYFYWYRQILGQKVEFLVSFYNNEISEKSEIFDDQFSVERPDGSNFTLKIRSTKLEDSAMYFCASNRPPYEQYFGPGTRLTVT.

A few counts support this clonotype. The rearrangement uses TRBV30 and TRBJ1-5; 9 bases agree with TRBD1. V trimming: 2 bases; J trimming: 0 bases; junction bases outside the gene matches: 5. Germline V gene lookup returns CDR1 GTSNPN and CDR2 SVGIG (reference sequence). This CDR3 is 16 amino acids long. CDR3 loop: CAWSSGTGFSNQPQHF. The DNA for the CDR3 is TGTGCCTGGAGTTCCGGGACAGGGTTTAGCAATCAGCCCCAGCATTTT.